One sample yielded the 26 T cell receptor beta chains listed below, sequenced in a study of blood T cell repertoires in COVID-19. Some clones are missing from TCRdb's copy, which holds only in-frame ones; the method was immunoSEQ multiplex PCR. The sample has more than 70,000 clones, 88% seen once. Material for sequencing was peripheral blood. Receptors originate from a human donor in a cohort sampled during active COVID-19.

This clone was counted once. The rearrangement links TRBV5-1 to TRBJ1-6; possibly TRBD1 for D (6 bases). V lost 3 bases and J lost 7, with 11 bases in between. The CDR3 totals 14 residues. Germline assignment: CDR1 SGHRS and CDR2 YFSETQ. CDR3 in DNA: TGCGCCAGCAGCTCCGGGACACGAAATTCACCCCTCCACTTT. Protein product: CASSSGTRNSPLHF.

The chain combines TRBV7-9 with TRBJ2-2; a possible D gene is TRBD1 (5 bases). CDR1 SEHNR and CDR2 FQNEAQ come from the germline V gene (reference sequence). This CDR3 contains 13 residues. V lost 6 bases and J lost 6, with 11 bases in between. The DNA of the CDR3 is TGTGCCAGCAGACAGGTCGAGGCCGGGGAGCTGTTTTTT. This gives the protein CASRQVEAGELFF. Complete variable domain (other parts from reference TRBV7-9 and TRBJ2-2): DTGVSQNPRHKITKRGQNVTFRCDPISEHNRLYWYRQTLGQGPEFLTYFQNEAQLEKSRLLSDRFSAERPKGSFSTLEIQRTEQGDSAMYLCASRQVEAGELFFGEGSRLTVL.

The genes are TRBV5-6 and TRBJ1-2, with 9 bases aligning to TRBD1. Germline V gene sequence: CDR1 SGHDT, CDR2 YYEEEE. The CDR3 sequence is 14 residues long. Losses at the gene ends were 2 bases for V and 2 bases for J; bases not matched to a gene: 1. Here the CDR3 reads CASSLDRGNYGYTF. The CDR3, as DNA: TGTGCCAGCAGCTTAGACAGGGGGAACTATGGCTACACCTTC.

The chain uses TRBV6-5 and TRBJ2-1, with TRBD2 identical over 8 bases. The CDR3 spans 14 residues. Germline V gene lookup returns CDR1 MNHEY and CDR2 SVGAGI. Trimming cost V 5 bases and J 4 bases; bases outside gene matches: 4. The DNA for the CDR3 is TGTGCCAGCAGTAGTAGCGGGAATTACAATGAGCAGTTCTTC. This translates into CASSSSGNYNEQFF.

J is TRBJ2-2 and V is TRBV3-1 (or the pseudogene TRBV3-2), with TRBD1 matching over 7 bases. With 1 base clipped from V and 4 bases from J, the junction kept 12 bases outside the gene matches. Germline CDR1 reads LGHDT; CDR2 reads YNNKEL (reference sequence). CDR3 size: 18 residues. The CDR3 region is CASSQGSYQGQPTGELFF. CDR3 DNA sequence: TGTGCCAGCAGCCAAGGAAGCTATCAGGGACAGCCCACCGGGGAGCTGTTTTTT.

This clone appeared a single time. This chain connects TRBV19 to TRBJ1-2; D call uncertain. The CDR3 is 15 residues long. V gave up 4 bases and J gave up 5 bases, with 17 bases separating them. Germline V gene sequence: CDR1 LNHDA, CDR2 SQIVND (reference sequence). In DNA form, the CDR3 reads TGTGCCAGTAGTACTCCCTCGCTGGGGAGTTATGGCTACACCTTC. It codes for CASSTPSLGSYGYTF.

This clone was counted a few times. The CDR3 spells CASSLEASSYNEQFF. CDR3 DNA sequence: TGTGCCAGCAGCTTAGAGGCTAGCTCCTACAATGAGCAGTTCTTC. The gene calls are TRBV11-3 and TRBJ2-1; D gene unclear. Germline V gene sequence: CDR1 SGHNT, CDR2 YENEEA. The CDR3 has 15 residues. Trimming took 0 bases from V and 0 from J, leaving 6 bases between them.

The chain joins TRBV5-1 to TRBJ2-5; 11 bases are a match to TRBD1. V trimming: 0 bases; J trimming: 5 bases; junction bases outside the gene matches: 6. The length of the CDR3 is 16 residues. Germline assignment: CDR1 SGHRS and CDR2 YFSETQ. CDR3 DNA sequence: TGCGCCAGCAGCTTGGCCACGGACAGGGGGCCGGAGACCCAGTACTTC. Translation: CASSLATDRGPETQYF. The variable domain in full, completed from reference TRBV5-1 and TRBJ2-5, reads KAGVTQTPRYLIKTRGQQVTLSCSPISGHRSVSWYQQTPGQGLQFLFEYFSETQRNKGNFPGRFSGRQFSNSRSEMNVSTLELGDSALYLCASSLATDRGPETQYFGPGTRLLVL.

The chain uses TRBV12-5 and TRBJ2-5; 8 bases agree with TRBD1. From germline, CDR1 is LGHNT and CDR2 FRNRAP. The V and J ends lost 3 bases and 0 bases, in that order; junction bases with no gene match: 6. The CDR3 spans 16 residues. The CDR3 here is CASGFGGQEDQETQYF. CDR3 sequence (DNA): TGTGCTAGTGGTTTTGGGGGACAGGAAGACCAAGAGACCCAGTACTTC.

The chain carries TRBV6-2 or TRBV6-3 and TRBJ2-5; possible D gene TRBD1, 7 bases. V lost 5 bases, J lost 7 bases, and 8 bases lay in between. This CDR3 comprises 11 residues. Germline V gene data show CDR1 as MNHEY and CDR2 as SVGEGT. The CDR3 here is CASSQGGTQYF. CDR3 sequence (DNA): TGTGCCAGCAGTCAGGGGGGGACCCAGTACTTC.

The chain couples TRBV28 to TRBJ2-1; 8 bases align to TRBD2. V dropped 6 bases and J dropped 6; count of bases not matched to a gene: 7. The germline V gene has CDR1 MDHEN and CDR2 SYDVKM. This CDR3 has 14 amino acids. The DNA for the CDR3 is TGTGCCAGCAGGCTGAGCGGGAGAAGCAATGAGCAGTTCTTC. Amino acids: CASRLSGRSNEQFF.

The CDR3 is CASSLTGRLLLGYTF. The CDR3 DNA sequence: TGTGCCAGCAGCTTGACAGGTCGCCTTCTATTGGGCTACACCTTC. V and J are TRBV5-4 and TRBJ1-2, with D possibly TRBD1 on 5 matching bases. CDR1 is SGHNT and CDR2 is YYREEE in the germline V gene (reference sequence). The CDR3 consists of 15 residues. Between the trimmed V and J ends, which lost 1 base and 8 bases, there was a span of 18 bases.

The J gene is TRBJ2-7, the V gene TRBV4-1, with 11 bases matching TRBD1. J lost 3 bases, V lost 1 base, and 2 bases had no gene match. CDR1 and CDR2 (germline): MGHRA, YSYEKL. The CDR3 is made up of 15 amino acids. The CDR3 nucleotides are TGCGCCAGCAGCCAAGTGGGACAGGGGGACTACGAGCAGTACTTC. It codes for CASSQVGQGDYEQYF.

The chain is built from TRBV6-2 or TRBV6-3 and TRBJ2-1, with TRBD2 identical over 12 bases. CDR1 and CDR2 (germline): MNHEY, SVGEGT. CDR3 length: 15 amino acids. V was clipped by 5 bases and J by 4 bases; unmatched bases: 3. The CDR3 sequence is CASSRTSGGYNEQFF. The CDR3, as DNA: TGTGCCAGCAGTCGAACTAGCGGGGGGTACAATGAGCAGTTCTTC.

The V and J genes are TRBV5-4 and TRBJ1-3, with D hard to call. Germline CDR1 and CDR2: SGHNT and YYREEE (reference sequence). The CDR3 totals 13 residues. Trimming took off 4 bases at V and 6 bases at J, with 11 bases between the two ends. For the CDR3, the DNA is TGTGCCAGCAGCCAAGGGAGGGAAAACACCATATATTTT. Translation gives CASSQGRENTIYF.

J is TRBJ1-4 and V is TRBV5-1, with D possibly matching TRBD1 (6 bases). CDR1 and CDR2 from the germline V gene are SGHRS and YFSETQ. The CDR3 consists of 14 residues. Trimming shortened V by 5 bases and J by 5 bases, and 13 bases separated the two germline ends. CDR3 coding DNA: TGCGCCAGCAGGATCGGACAGTCCAATGAAAAACTGTTTTTT. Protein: CASRIGQSNEKLFF.

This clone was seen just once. The CDR3 loop is CASMGRGDEQYF. The CDR3 DNA sequence: TGTGCCAGTATGGGGCGGGGAGACGAGCAGTACTTC. The chain couples TRBV28 to TRBJ2-7; tentatively, D is TRBD2 (6 bases). This CDR3 contains 12 residues. Trimming cost V 9 bases and J 5 bases, with 14 bases left between them. Germline V gene data show CDR1 as MDHEN and CDR2 as SYDVKM.

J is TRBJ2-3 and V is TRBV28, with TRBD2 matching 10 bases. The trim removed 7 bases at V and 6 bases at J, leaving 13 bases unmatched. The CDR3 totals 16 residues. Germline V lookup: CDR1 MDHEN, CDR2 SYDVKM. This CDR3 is CASTKSLAGVGDTQYF. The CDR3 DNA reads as TGTGCCAGCACCAAAAGTCTAGCGGGGGTGGGCGATACGCAGTATTTT.

In DNA form, the CDR3 reads TGTGCCACCAGCACGCCGGGACAGGCGAACTATGGCTACACCTTC. It translates to CATSTPGQANYGYTF. The chain is built from TRBV15 and TRBJ1-2, with 8 bases fitting TRBD1. This CDR3 is built from 15 residues. Looked up from germline, CDR1 is LNHNV and CDR2 is YYDKDF (reference sequence). V lost 4 bases to trimming and J lost 2 bases; unmatched junction nucleotides: 6.

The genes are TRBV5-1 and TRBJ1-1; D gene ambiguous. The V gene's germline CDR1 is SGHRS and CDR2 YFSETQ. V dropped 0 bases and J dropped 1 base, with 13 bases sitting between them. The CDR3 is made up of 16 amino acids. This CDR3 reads CASSLGQTDSNTEAFF. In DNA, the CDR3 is TGCGCCAGCAGCTTGGGACAAACAGATTCGAACACTGAAGCTTTCTTT.

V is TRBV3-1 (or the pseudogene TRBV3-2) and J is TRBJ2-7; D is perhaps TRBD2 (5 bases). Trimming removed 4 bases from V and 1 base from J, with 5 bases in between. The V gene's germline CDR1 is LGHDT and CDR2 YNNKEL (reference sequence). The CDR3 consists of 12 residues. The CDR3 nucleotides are TGTGCCAGCAGCCCGGGATCCTACGAGCAGTACTTC. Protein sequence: CASSPGSYEQYF.

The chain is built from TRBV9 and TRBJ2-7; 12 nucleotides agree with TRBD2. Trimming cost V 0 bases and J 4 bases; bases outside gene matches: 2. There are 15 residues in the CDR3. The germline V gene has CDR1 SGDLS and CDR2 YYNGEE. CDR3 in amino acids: CASSVGTSGEYEQYF. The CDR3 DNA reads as TGTGCCAGCAGCGTAGGGACTAGCGGGGAATACGAGCAGTACTTC.

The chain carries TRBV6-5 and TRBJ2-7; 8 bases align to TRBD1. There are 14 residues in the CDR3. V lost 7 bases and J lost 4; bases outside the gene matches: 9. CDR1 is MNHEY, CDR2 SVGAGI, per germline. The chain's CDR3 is CASTPRTGTYEQYF. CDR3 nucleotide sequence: TGTGCCAGCACACCGAGGACAGGGACATACGAGCAGTACTTC.

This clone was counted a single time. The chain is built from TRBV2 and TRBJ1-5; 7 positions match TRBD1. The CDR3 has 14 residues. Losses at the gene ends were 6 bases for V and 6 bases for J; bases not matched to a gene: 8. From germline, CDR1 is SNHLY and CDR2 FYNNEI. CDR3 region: CASRALGGFQPQHF. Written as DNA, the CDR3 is TGTGCCAGCAGGGCACTAGGGGGCTTTCAGCCCCAGCATTTT.

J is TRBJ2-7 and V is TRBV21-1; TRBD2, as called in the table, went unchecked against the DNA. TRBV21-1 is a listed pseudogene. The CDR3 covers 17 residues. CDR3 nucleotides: TGTGCCAGCAGCAAAGGCCCGGGACTAGCGGGACCCTACGAGCAGTACTTC. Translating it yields CASSKGPGLAGPYEQYF.

The CDR3 nucleotides read TGTGCCTGGAGTGTTGGGACAGGGCCTTTCTACGAGCAGTACTTC. Protein: CAWSVGTGPFYEQYF. This sequence joins TRBV30 and TRBJ2-7; 9 positions match TRBD1. Germline trimming cut 0 bases from V and 3 bases from J; bases unmatched to any gene: 6. The CDR3 has 15 amino acids. CDR1 and CDR2 from the germline V gene are GTSNPN and SVGIG (reference sequence).